The sequence of this T cell receptor beta chain was determined in a study of T cell repertoires in cytomegalovirus infection. Study overall: The study used recently identified HLA-C-restricted and well-studied HLA-B-restricted CMV epitopes. Public signatures in TCR beta pointed to CMV infection and matching HLA type. Whole-study results and caveats: Clonotype analysis showed dominance of the ex vivo response by HLA-C-restricted CMV-specific TCR beta clonotypes. CMV carriers with the relevant HLA were identified by cumulative public TCR beta family frequency.

V lost 7 bases, J lost 5 bases, and 3 bases stayed unmatched. From germline, CDR1 is SNHLY and CDR2 FYNNEI. This CDR3 contains 13 residues. MiXCR, run by TCRdb on the reads, gives a single entry per CDR3 protein. Altogether around 800,000 distinct CDR3 sequences are present, around a third being singletons, with the ten largest covering around an eighth. The sample holds a few counts of this clonotype. The antigen is unknown. Sequencing used cultured CD8+ T cells from PBMCs, obtained from culture after CMV antigen stimulation. The chain couples TRBV2 to TRBJ2-7, with 12 bases lining up with TRBD2. The receptor was derived from a human donor in good health (CMV status not recorded). Some clones in this sample may be carry-over from other donors' samples. The CDR3 nucleotides are TGTGCCAGCAAACTAGCGGGGGGCCACGAGCAGTACGTC. It specifies CASKLAGGHEQYV.